This T cell receptor beta chain was captured in a study of beta chain features in type 1 diabetes. Study at large: Roughly 98 million sorted cells were examined across all samples. The study's findings and limits: Sequencing the cDNA could make cells with high TCR expression show up more than they should. The naive, central memory and Treg TCRB repertoires of patients appeared to be more similar to one another than those of healthy donors. Type 1 diabetes patients had TCRB CDR3s that were shorter (moderately but significantly so) in all four CD4+ subsets. Short templates might get an advantage during PCR, and this would be equal in patients and controls.

This clone turned up a few times. The antigen remains unidentified. TCRB transcripts that were expressed got sequenced, as all of the isolated RNA had been reverse transcribed. Using immunoSEQ multiplex PCR, the repertoire was profiled, and TCRdb retains in-frame clones only, with some absent. The sample shows about 660,000 clones, over 13% of them seen only once. There are 12 residues in the CDR3. V dropped 5 bases and J dropped 1 base, with 5 bases sitting between them. Germline CDR1 reads SGHTA; CDR2 reads FQGNSA. Input material: naive CD4+ T cells from blood. The clonotype was recovered from a man aged 18 to 29 with type 1 diabetes. V gene TRBV7-2 combines with J gene TRBJ2-5; D is unclear. The CDR3: CASSVLQETQYF. CDR3 bases: TGTGCCAGCAGCGTACTCCAAGAGACCCAGTACTTC.